The rows below give T cell receptor beta chains drawn from one sample of a study of blood T cell repertoires in COVID-19. Sequencing used immunoSEQ multiplex PCR; TCRdb keeps in-frame clones, though not all of them. Counted here are tens of thousands of clones, approximately 86% occurring once; the ten biggest clones make up more than 6%. Sequenced material: peripheral blood. The receptor source for this set is a human donor with active COVID-19. The donor label of this sample is uncertain. Each CDR3 is given with its conserved first and last residue. The D gene is left open where the match is weak. The size field is filled for only some rows; it gives once, few, many or a size class.

j_gene: TRBJ2-7; d_gene: NA; v_gene: TRBV28; abundance: once; CDR3nt: TGTGCCAGCGCGCTATCCTACGAGCAGTACTTC; CDR3aa: CASALSYEQYF
j_gene: TRBJ2-7; d_gene: TRBD2; v_gene: TRBV6-2/TRBV6-3; abundance: NA; CDR3nt: TGTGCCAGCAGCCGAGGGACTAGCGGGGGGGCCCCCTACGAGCAGTACTTC; CDR3aa: CASSRGTSGGAPYEQYF
j_gene: TRBJ2-2; d_gene: NA; v_gene: TRBV4-1; abundance: few; CDR3nt: TGCGCCAGCAGCCAAGATCCTAGGGGCACCGGGGAGCTGTTTTTT; CDR3aa: CASSQDPRGTGELFF
j_gene: TRBJ2-1; d_gene: NA; v_gene: TRBV7-3; abundance: NA; CDR3nt: TGTGCCAGCAGCTTCGTGGGGGGAACTGGCAATGAGCAGTTCTTC; CDR3aa: CASSFVGGTGNEQFF
j_gene: TRBJ1-5; d_gene: TRBD1; v_gene: TRBV28; abundance: NA; CDR3nt: TGTGCCAGCACCTTAGGACAGGGCTCGAATCAGCCCCAGCATTTT; CDR3aa: CASTLGQGSNQPQHF
j_gene: TRBJ1-5; d_gene: TRBD1; v_gene: TRBV6-8; abundance: NA; CDR3nt: TGTGCCAGCAGTTCCGGGACAGTAGGCAATCAGCCCCAGCATTTT; CDR3aa: CASSSGTVGNQPQHF
j_gene: TRBJ1-4; d_gene: NA; v_gene: TRBV5-4; abundance: NA; CDR3nt: TGTGCCAGCAGCTTGGGGTATAGAGATGAAAAACTGTTTTTT; CDR3aa: CASSLGYRDEKLFF
j_gene: TRBJ1-2; d_gene: NA; v_gene: TRBV10-3; abundance: NA; CDR3nt: TGTGCCTCTACATCAGGGCATGGCGATGGCTACACCTTC; CDR3aa: CASTSGHGDGYTF
j_gene: TRBJ2-4; d_gene: TRBD2; v_gene: TRBV5-6; abundance: NA; CDR3nt: TGTGCCAGCAGTACGGGCACTAGCGGGAGAAACATTCAGTACTTC; CDR3aa: CASSTGTSGRNIQYF
j_gene: TRBJ2-3; d_gene: NA; v_gene: TRBV28; abundance: NA; CDR3nt: TGTGCCAGCAGTTTACTCCGGGATACGCAGTATTTT; CDR3aa: CASSLLRDTQYF
j_gene: TRBJ1-1; d_gene: NA; v_gene: TRBV20-1; abundance: NA; CDR3nt: TGCAGTGCTAGTGGGCAGGCGAACACTGAAGCTTTCTTT; CDR3aa: CSASGQANTEAFF
j_gene: TRBJ1-4; d_gene: TRBD1; v_gene: TRBV15; abundance: NA; CDR3nt: TGTGCCACCAGCGGACGAACCGGACAGGGCGAAAAACTGTTTTTT; CDR3aa: CATSGRTGQGEKLFF
j_gene: TRBJ2-3; d_gene: TRBD1; v_gene: TRBV7-3; abundance: NA; CDR3nt: TGTGCCAGCAGCTTATTGGGACAGATTAATACGCAGTATTTT; CDR3aa: CASSLLGQINTQYF
j_gene: TRBJ1-6; d_gene: NA; v_gene: TRBV6-6; abundance: once; CDR3nt: TGTGCCAGCAGTTACTCGGGGTCCCAGGGGTCACCCCTCCACTTT; CDR3aa: CASSYSGSQGSPLHF
j_gene: TRBJ2-3; d_gene: TRBD2; v_gene: TRBV28; abundance: once; CDR3nt: TGTGCCAGCAGCCTAGGAGCGGGGGCTACAGATACGCAGTATTTT; CDR3aa: CASSLGAGATDTQYF
j_gene: TRBJ2-7; d_gene: NA; v_gene: TRBV5-1; abundance: NA; CDR3nt: TGCGCCAGCAGCTTGGGTCCACAGACCTACGAGCAGTACTTC; CDR3aa: CASSLGPQTYEQYF
j_gene: TRBJ2-3; d_gene: TRBD2; v_gene: TRBV20-1; abundance: NA; CDR3nt: TGCAGTGCTATTGACCGTAGCGGGGGGGCAGGGGATACGCAGTATTTT; CDR3aa: CSAIDRSGGAGDTQYF
j_gene: TRBJ2-3; d_gene: NA; v_gene: TRBV10-3; abundance: NA; CDR3nt: TGTGCCACCGCCGAAAGCGCCGGCTCGACGGCAGATACGCAGTATTTT; CDR3aa: CATAESAGSTADTQYF
j_gene: TRBJ2-7; d_gene: NA; v_gene: TRBV20-1; abundance: few; CDR3nt: TGCAGTGCTACCGACAACTACGAGCAGTACTTC; CDR3aa: CSATDNYEQYF